One sample yielded the 11 T cell receptor beta chains listed below, sequenced in a study of glioma-infiltrating T cells after dendritic cell vaccination. Sequencing was performed with immunoSEQ multiplex PCR; in TCRdb, only in-frame clones are kept and a portion is missing. This table has 70,000 to 90,000 clones, roughly 80% appearing once. The sample's time point: after dendritic cell vaccination, including at tumor progression/relapse. The sequenced sample was blood, obtained after dendritic cell vaccination. These receptor sequences come from a human donor with glioblastoma.

The V call is TRBV5-4, the J call TRBJ2-4; maybe TRBD1 (6 bases). This CDR3 spans 15 amino acids. Germline-derived CDR1 and CDR2 are SGHNT and YYREEE (reference sequence). Trimming shortened V by 1 base and J by 0 bases, and 8 bases separated the two germline ends. CDR3 sequence reads: CASSLTGLAKNIQYF. CDR3 DNA: TGTGCCAGCAGCTTGACAGGGTTAGCCAAAAACATTCAGTACTTC.

In its sample, this clone was seen once. The chain links TRBV18 to TRBJ2-2, with D possibly being TRBD1 (6 bases). CDR3 length equals 15 residues. The V and J ends lost 1 base and 1 base respectively, with 7 bases between them. Germline V gene data show CDR1 as KGHSH and CDR2 as LQKENI. In DNA form, the CDR3 reads TGTGCCAGCTCACCACGGGGACAGAACACCGGGGAGCTGTTTTTT. Amino acid sequence: CASSPRGQNTGELFF.

The chain is built from TRBV30 and TRBJ2-7; tentatively, D is TRBD1 (6 bases). This CDR3 spans 13 amino acids. Germline assignment: CDR1 GTSNPN and CDR2 SVGIG (reference sequence). Trimming stripped 2 bases from V and 7 bases from J, with 15 bases between. Here the CDR3 reads CAWSNRAQGEQYF. For the CDR3, the DNA is TGTGCCTGGAGTAACCGGGCCCAGGGGGAGCAGTACTTC.

V is TRBV6-5 and J is TRBJ2-7; tentative D call: TRBD1 (6 bases). Germline values: CDR1 MNHEY, CDR2 SVGAGI. There are 16 residues in the CDR3. V lost 4 bases and J lost 4, with 20 bases in between. This chain's CDR3 is CASSFEQGRGSYEQYF. The DNA of the CDR3 is TGTGCCAGCAGTTTTGAACAGGGAAGGGGCTCTTACGAGCAGTACTTC.

The chain is built from TRBV9 and TRBJ2-2; a possible D gene is TRBD1 (5 bases). CDR3 length equals 15 residues. Germline CDR1 SGDLS, CDR2 YYNGEE. V lost 2 bases to trimming and J lost 5 bases, with 13 bases between them. CDR3 loop: CASSVAGSATGELFF. For the CDR3, the DNA is TGTGCCAGCAGCGTGGCAGGGTCGGCAACCGGGGAGCTGTTTTTT.

This rearrangement joins TRBV6-6 to TRBJ1-2; the match to TRBD1 covers 7 bases. The CDR3 length is 13 residues. After removal of 2 bases from V and 10 bases from J, the junction contained 7 bases not matched to a gene. Germline CDR1 MNHNY, CDR2 SVGAGI (reference sequence). CDR3 amino acids: CASSYPGQLLYTF. The CDR3, as DNA: TGTGCCAGCAGTTACCCGGGACAGCTGCTCTACACCTTC.

This clone was recorded a few times. This chain uses TRBV6-1 with TRBJ2-1; TRBD2 might be the D (7 bases). The CDR3 totals 15 residues. Germline V gene lookup returns CDR1 MNHNS and CDR2 SASEGT. The V gene lost 2 bases and the J gene lost 4 bases, with 12 bases spanning the gap. The DNA for the CDR3 is TGTGCCAGCAGTGAATCCGGGGGGCCTTACAATGAGCAGTTCTTC. Translation: CASSESGGPYNEQFF.

This clone was counted a few times. This chain connects TRBV5-6 to TRBJ2-7, with a tentative D call TRBD1 (5 bases). V was pared by 3 bases and J by 11 bases, with 12 bases between. The length of the CDR3 is 11 residues. CDR1 is SGHDT, CDR2 YYEEEE, per germline. CDR3 amino acids: CASSSRDSEYF. CDR3 in DNA: TGTGCCAGCAGCTCGCGAGACAGCGAGTACTTC.

The chain links TRBV11-3 to TRBJ1-3; 8 nucleotides agree with TRBD1. Germline values: CDR1 SGHNT, CDR2 YENEEA. This CDR3 has 12 residues. V lost 5 bases to trimming and J lost 7 bases; unmatched junction nucleotides: 1. CDR3 sequence (DNA): TGTGCCAGCAGCGACAGGGGTAACACCATATATTTT. Translating gives CASSDRGNTIYF.

V gene TRBV15 combines with J gene TRBJ2-7; 9 bases are a match to TRBD1. The CDR3 length is 15 residues. V trimming: 3 bases; J trimming: 3 bases; junction bases outside the gene matches: 6. Germline V gene sequence: CDR1 LNHNV, CDR2 YYDKDF (reference sequence). CDR3 in DNA: TGTGCCACCAGCAGGGTGGTGGGACAGGGCTACGAGCAGTACTTC. Protein product: CATSRVVGQGYEQYF.

The chain is built from TRBV4-1 and TRBJ1-1, with D perhaps TRBD1 (5 bases). Germline V gene lookup returns CDR1 MGHRA and CDR2 YSYEKL. Trimming removed 2 bases from V and 0 bases from J, with 7 bases in between. CDR3 length: 14 amino acids. CDR3 region: CASSQQQVNTEAFF. The CDR3 DNA reads as TGCGCCAGCAGCCAACAACAGGTGAACACTGAAGCTTTCTTT.